These T cell receptor beta chains were read from a single sample in a study of blood T cell repertoires in COVID-19. Only in-frame clones appear in the TCRdb table, and some are missing; sequencing was by immunoSEQ multiplex PCR. Of about 70,000 clones listed, approximately 77% were seen once; the top ten hold around 0.83%. The sample was peripheral blood. The source of these receptors is a woman aged 70-85 years with acute or convalescent COVID-19. CDR3s include the opening cysteine and the closing phenylalanine or tryptophan. The D gene is left open where the match is weak. Clone size is not always given. Where it is, it says once, few, many or a class for expanded clones.

size: NA; V: TRBV30; D: NA; J: TRBJ1-1; CDR3: CAVDGGFEAFF; DNA: TGTGCCGTTGACGGGGGGTTTGAAGCTTTCTTT
size: NA; V: TRBV30; D: TRBD1; J: TRBJ1-3; CDR3: CAWTMTGTGNTIYF; DNA: TGTGCCTGGACTATGACAGGGACTGGAAACACCATATATTTT
size: NA; V: TRBV29-1; D: NA; J: TRBJ1-1; CDR3: CSVNTGNTEAFF; DNA: TGCAGCGTTAATACAGGGAACACTGAAGCTTTCTTT
size: NA; V: TRBV11-2; D: NA; J: TRBJ2-5; CDR3: CASSLGAGQAQETQYF; DNA: TGTGCCAGCAGCTTAGGGGCGGGGCAGGCCCAAGAGACCCAGTACTTC
size: NA; V: TRBV9; D: NA; J: TRBJ2-2; CDR3: CASSVELNTGELFF; DNA: TGTGCCAGCAGCGTAGAACTAAACACCGGGGAGCTGTTTTTT
size: NA; V: TRBV6-5; D: TRBD1; J: TRBJ2-7; CDR3: CASSPDRGVYEQYF; DNA: TGTGCCAGCAGTCCTGACAGGGGGGTCTACGAGCAGTACTTC
size: NA; V: TRBV5-8; D: TRBD1; J: TRBJ1-6; CDR3: CASSFQRDSVNSPLHF; DNA: TGTGCCAGCAGCTTTCAAAGGGACAGTGTTAATTCACCCCTCCACTTT
size: NA; V: TRBV2; D: NA; J: TRBJ1-4; CDR3: CASSGPGGVEKLFF; DNA: TGTGCCAGCAGTGGACCTGGGGGCGTTGAAAAACTGTTTTTT
size: NA; V: TRBV2; D: NA; J: TRBJ1-5; CDR3: CASSPGGLEFNQPQHF; DNA: TGTGCCAGCAGCCCAGGAGGATTGGAATTTAATCAGCCCCAGCATTTT
size: NA; V: TRBV6-1; D: NA; J: TRBJ1-4; CDR3: CASSERDNEKLFF; DNA: TGTGCCAGCAGTGAACGGGATAATGAAAAACTGTTTTTT
size: NA; V: TRBV5-5; D: TRBD2; J: TRBJ2-2; CDR3: CARRWGGPPMTSGVAGELFF; DNA: TGTGCCCGCCGCTGGGGGGGCCCTCCAATGACTAGCGGGGTTGCAGGGGAGCTGTTTTTT
size: NA; V: TRBV20-1; D: TRBD1; J: TRBJ1-4; CDR3: CSASGTGNEKLFF; DNA: TGCAGTGCTAGTGGGACAGGGAATGAAAAACTGTTTTTT
size: once; V: TRBV7-9; D: TRBD1; J: TRBJ2-1; CDR3: CASSSFRGPVGNQFF; DNA: TGTGCCAGCAGCTCCTTCAGGGGGCCAGTGGGCAATCAGTTCTTC
size: NA; V: TRBV19; D: NA; J: TRBJ1-2; CDR3: CASTTDRINYGYTF; DNA: TGTGCCAGTACCACAGACAGGATCAACTATGGCTACACCTTC
size: NA; V: TRBV19; D: TRBD1; J: TRBJ1-2; CDR3: CASTSGQGALDYGYTF; DNA: TGTGCCAGTACCTCCGGACAGGGGGCTCTCGACTATGGCTACACCTTC
size: NA; V: TRBV24-1; D: NA; J: TRBJ2-3; CDR3: CATSDPRQNGGDTQYF; DNA: TGTGCCACCAGTGATCCTCGACAGAATGGTGGGGATACGCAGTATTTT
size: NA; V: TRBV5-1; D: TRBD2; J: TRBJ2-5; CDR3: CASSLGLRGGRQETQYF; DNA: TGCGCCAGCAGCTTGGGGTTGCGGGGGGGCCGGCAAGAGACCCAGTACTTC
size: NA; V: TRBV6-2/TRBV6-3; D: TRBD2; J: TRBJ2-7; CDR3: CASSYGRTSGGYEQYF; DNA: TGTGCCAGCAGTTACGGGCGGACTAGCGGGGGTTACGAGCAGTACTTC
size: NA; V: TRBV7-9; D: NA; J: TRBJ2-2; CDR3: CASSFAIPGELFF; DNA: TGTGCCAGCAGCTTTGCTATTCCCGGGGAGCTGTTTTTT
size: NA; V: TRBV27; D: TRBD2; J: TRBJ2-1; CDR3: CASSSVGRELYSEQFF; DNA: TGTGCCAGCAGTTCGGTCGGGAGGGAACTATATAGTGAGCAGTTCTTC
size: NA; V: TRBV2; D: TRBD1; J: TRBJ1-5; CDR3: CASSADRGQQPQHF; DNA: TGTGCCAGCAGCGCGGACAGGGGGCAACAGCCCCAGCATTTT
size: NA; V: TRBV4-2; D: NA; J: TRBJ2-1; CDR3: CASSQDSASHNEQFF; DNA: TGTGCCAGCAGCCAAGACTCGGCTAGCCACAATGAGCAGTTCTTC
size: NA; V: TRBV28; D: NA; J: TRBJ1-4; CDR3: CASSSPGTTNEKLFF; DNA: TGTGCCAGCAGTTCCCCCGGGACAACTAATGAAAAACTGTTTTTT
size: NA; V: TRBV9; D: NA; J: TRBJ2-3; CDR3: CASSVVGATSTDTQYF; DNA: TGTGCCAGCAGCGTAGTTGGGGCCACTAGCACAGATACGCAGTATTTT
size: few; V: TRBV2; D: NA; J: TRBJ1-5; CDR3: CASSYRDNQPQHF; DNA: TGTGCCAGCAGTTACAGGGACAATCAGCCCCAGCATTTT